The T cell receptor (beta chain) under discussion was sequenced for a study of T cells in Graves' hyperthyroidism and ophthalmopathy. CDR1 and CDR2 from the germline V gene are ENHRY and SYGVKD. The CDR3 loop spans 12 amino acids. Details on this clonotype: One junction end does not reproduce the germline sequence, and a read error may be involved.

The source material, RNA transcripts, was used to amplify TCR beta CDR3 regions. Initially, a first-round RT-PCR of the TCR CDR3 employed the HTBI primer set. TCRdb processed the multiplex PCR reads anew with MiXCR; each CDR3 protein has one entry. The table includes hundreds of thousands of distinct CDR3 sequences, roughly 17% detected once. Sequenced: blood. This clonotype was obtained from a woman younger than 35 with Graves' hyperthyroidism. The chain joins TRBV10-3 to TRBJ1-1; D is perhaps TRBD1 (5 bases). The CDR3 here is CAISEGTADAFF. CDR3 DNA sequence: TGTGCCATCAGCGAAGGGACCGCTGATGCTTTCTTT.